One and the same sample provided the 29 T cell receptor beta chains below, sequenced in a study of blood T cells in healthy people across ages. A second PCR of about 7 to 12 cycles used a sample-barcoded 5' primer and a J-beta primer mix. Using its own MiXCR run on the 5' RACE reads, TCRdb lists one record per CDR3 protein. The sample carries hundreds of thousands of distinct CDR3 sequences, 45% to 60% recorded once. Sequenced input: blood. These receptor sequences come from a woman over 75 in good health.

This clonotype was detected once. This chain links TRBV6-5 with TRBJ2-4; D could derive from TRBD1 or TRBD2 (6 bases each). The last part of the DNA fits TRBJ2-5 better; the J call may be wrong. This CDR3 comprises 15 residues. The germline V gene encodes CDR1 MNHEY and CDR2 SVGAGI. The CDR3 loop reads CASSYAGTLQETQYF. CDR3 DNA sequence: TGTGCCAGCAGTTACGCGGGGACACTTCAAGAGACCCAGTACTTC.

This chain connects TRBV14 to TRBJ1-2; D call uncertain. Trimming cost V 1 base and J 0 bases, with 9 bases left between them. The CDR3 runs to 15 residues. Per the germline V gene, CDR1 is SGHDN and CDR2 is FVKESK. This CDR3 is CASSQGGSSNYGYTF. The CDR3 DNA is TGTGCCAGCAGCCAAGGAGGGAGCTCTAACTATGGCTACACCTTC. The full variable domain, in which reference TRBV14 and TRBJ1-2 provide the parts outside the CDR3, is EAGVTQFPSHSVIEKGQTVTLRCDPISGHDNLYWYRRVMGKEIKFLLHFVKESKQDESGMPNNRFLAERTGGTYSTLKVQPAELEDSGVYFCASSQGGSSNYGYTFGSGTRLTVV.

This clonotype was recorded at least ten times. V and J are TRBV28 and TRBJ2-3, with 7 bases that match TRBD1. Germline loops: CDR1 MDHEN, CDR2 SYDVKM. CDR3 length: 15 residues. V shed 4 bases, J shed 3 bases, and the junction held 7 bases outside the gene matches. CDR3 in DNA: TGTGCCAGCAGTTATGTTACAGGGGCGACAGATACGCAGTATTTT. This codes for CASSYVTGATDTQYF.

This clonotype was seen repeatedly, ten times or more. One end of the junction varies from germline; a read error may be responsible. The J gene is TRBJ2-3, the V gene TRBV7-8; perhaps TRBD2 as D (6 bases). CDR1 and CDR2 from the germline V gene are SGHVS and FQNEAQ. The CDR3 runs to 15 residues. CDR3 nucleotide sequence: TGTGCCAGCATCTTATTTCCGGGGGTCGCAGATACGCAGTATTTT. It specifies CASILFPGVADTQYF.

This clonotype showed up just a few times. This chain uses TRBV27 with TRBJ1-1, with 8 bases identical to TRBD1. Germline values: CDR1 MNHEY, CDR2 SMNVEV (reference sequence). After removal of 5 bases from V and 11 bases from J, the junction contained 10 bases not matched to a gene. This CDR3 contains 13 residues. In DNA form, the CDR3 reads TGTGCCAGCAGTCTTGGGACAGGTAGAGTTGCTTTCTTT. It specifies CASSLGTGRVAFF.

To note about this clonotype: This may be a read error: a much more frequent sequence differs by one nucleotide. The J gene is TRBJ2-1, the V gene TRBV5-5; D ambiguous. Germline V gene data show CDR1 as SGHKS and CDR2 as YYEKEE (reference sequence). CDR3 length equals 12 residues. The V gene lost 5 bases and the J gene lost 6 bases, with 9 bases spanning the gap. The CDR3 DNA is TGTGCCAGCAGGAGACTGGGCAATGAGCAGTTCTTC. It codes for CASRRLGNEQFF. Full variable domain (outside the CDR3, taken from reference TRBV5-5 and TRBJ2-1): DAGVTQSPTHLIKTRGQQVTLRCSPISGHKSVSWYQQVLGQGPQFIFQYYEKEERGRGNFPDRFSARQFPNYSSELNVNALLLGDSALYLCASRRLGNEQFFGPGTRLTVL.

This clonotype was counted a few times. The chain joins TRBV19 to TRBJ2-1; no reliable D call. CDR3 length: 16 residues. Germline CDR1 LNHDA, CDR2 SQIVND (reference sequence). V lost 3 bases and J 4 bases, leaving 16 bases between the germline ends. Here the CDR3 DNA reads TGTGCCAGTAGTATTTGGTGGCGATCAGTTTACAATGAGCAGTTCTTC. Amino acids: CASSIWWRSVYNEQFF.

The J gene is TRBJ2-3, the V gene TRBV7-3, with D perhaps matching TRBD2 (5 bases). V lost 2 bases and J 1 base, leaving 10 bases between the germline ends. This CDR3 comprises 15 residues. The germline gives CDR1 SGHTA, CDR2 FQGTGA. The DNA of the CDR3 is TGTGCCAGCAGCTTAGGTAACGGGGGCACAGATACGCAGTATTTT. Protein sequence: CASSLGNGGTDTQYF.

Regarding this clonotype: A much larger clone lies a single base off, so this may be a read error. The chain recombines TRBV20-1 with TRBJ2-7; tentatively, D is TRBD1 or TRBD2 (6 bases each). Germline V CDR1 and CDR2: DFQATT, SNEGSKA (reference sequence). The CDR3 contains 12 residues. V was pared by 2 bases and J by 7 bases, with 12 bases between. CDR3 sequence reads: CSARQGTYEQYF. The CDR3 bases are TGCAGTGCTAGACAGGGGACTTATGAGCAGTACTTC.

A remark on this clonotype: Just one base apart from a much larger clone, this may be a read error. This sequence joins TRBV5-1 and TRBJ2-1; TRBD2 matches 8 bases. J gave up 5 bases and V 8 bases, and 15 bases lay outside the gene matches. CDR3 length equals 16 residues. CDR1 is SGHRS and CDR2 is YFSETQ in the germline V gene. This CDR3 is CASYPRPSGGNNEQFF. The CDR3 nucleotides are TGCGCCAGTTACCCACGCCCGAGCGGGGGCAACAATGAGCAGTTCTTC.

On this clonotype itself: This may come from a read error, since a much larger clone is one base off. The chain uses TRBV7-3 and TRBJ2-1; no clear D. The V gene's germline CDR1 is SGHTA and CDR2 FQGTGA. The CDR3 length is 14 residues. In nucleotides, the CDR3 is TGTGCCGGCAGCCCGACCGCCGGCTACAATGAGCAGTTCTTC. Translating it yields CAGSPTAGYNEQFF.

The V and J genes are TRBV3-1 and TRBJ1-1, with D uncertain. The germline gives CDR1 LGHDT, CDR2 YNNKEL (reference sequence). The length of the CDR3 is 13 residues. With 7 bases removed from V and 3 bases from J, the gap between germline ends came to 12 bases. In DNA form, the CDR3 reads TGTGCCAGCACCAAACGGCTGGACACTGAAGCTTTCTTT. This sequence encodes CASTKRLDTEAFF.

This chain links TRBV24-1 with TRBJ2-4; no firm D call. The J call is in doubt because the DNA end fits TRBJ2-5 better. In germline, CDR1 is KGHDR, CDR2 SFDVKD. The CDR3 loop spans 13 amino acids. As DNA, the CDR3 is TGTGCCACCAGTGGTGACGCAAAGGAGACCCAGTACTTC. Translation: CATSGDAKETQYF.

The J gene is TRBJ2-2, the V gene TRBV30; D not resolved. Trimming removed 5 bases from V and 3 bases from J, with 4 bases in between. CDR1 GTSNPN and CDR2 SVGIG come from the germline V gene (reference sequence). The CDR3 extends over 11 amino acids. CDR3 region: CAWSDTGELFF. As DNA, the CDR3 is TGTGCCTGGTCAGACACCGGGGAGCTGTTTTTT.

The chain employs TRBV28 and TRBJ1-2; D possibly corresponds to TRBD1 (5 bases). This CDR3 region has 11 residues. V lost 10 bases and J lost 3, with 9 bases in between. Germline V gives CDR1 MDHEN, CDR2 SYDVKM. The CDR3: CATRDHYGYTF. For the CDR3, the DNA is TGTGCCACCCGGGACCACTATGGCTACACCTTC.

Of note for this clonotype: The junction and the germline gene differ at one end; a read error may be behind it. The CDR3 is CASGTGQGYTGEQFF. The CDR3 region has the DNA TGTGCTAGTGGCACGGGACAGGGGTACACCGGGGAGCAGTTTTTT. V and J are TRBV12-5 and TRBJ2-2; 10 positions match TRBD1. Germline values: CDR1 LGHNT, CDR2 FRNRAP. The length of the CDR3 is 15 residues. The full variable domain, in which reference TRBV12-5 and TRBJ2-2 provide the parts outside the CDR3, is DARVTQTPRHKVTEMGQEVTMRCQPILGHNTVFWYRQTMMQGLELLAYFRNRAPLDDSGMPKDRFSAEMPDATLATLKIQPSEPRDSAVYFCASGTGQGYTGEQFFGEGSRLTVL.

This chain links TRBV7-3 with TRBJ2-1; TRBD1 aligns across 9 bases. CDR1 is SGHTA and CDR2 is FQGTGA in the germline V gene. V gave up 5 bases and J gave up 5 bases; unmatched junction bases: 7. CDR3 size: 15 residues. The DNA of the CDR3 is TGTGCCAGCAGCGTACCGGGACAGGGACACAATGAGCAGTTCTTC. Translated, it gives CASSVPGQGHNEQFF.

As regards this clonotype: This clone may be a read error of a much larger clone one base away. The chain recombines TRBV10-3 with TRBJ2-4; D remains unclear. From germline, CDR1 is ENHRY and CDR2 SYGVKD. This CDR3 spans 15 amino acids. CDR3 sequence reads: CAISKSKPVVAIQYF. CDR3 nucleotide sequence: TGTGCCATCAGTAAGTCGAAACCCGTGGTGGCCATTCAGTACTTC.

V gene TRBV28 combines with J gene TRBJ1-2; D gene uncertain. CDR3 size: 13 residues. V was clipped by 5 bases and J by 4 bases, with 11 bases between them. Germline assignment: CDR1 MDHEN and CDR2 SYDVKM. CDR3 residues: CASSLRDFYGYTF. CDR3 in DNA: TGTGCCAGCAGTCTCCGGGATTTCTATGGCTACACCTTC.

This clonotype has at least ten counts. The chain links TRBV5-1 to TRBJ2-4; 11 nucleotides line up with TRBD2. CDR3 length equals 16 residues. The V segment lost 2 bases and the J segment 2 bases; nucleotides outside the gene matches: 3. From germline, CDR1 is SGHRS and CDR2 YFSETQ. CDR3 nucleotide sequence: TGCGCCAGCAGCTTTTTAGCGGGGGGGACCAAAAACATTCAGTACTTC. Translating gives CASSFLAGGTKNIQYF. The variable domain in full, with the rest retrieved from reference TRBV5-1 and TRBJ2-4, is KAGVTQTPRYLIKTRGQQVTLSCSPISGHRSVSWYQQTPGQGLQFLFEYFSETQRNKGNFPGRFSGRQFSNSRSEMNVSTLELGDSALYLCASSFLAGGTKNIQYFGAGTRLSVL.

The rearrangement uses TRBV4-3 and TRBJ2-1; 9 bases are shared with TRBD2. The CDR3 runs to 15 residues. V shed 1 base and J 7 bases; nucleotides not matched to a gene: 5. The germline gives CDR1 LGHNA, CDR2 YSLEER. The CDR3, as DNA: TGCGCCAGCAGCCAAGTGGGCGGGGGGGCGAATGAGCAGTTCTTC. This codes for CASSQVGGGANEQFF.

This CDR3 is CASSLERVGKTQYF. CDR3 DNA: TGTGCCAGCAGCCTGGAAAGGGTAGGGAAGACCCAGTACTTC. The V gene is TRBV5-6, the J gene TRBJ2-7, with D uncertain. The closer fit of TRBJ2-5 to the DNA end suggests the J call may be wrong. The germline V gene encodes CDR1 SGHDT and CDR2 YYEEEE. The CDR3 contains 14 residues.

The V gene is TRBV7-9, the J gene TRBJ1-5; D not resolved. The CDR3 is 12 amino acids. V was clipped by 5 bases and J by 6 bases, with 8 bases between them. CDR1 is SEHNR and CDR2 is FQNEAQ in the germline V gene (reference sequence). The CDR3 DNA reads TGTGCCAGCAGCACCGGCAGTCAGCCCCAGCATTTT. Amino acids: CASSTGSQPQHF.

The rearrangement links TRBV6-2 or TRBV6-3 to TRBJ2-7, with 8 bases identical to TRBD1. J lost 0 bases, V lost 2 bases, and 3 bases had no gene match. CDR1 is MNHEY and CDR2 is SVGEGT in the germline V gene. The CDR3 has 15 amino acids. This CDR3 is CASSYGDRFSYEQYF. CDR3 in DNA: TGTGCCAGCAGTTACGGGGACAGGTTCTCCTACGAGCAGTACTTC.

The DNA for the CDR3 is TGCGCCAGCAGCTTGGTAGAGGGAGGGCCGACCAATGAGCAGTTCTTC. Translated, it gives CASSLVEGGPTNEQFF. The chain uses TRBV5-1 and TRBJ2-1; 7 bases line up with TRBD2. J was trimmed by 6 bases and V by 0 bases; bases with no gene match: 9. The CDR3 runs 16 residues. Germline CDR1 reads SGHRS; CDR2 reads YFSETQ.

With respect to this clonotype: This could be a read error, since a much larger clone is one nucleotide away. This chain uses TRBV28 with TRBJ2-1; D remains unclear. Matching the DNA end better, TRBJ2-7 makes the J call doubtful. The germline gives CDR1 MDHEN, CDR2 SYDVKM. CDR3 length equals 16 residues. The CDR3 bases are TGTGCCAGCAGTTCCCCCGTAAAGAGCTCCTACAATGAGCAGTACTTC. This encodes CASSSPVKSSYNEQYF.

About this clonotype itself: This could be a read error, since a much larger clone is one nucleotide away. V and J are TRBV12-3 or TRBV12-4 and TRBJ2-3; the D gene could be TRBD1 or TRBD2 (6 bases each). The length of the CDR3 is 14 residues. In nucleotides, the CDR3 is TGTGCCCGCAGGAGGGGGTTGGGCACAGATACGCAGTATTTT. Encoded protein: CARRRGLGTDTQYF.

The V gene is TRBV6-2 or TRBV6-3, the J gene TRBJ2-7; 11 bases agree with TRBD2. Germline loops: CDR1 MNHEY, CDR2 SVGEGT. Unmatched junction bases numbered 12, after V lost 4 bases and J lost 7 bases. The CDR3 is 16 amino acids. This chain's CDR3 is CASSSFTSGGVGEQYF. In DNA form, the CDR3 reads TGTGCCAGCAGTTCGTTTACTAGCGGGGGTGTAGGTGAGCAGTACTTC.

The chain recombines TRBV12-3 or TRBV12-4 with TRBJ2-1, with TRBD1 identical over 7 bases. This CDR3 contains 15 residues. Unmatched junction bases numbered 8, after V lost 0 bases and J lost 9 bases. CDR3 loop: CASSLARQGLSEQFF. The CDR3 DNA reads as TGTGCCAGCAGTTTAGCCCGACAGGGTTTGAGTGAGCAGTTCTTC.